The T cell receptor (beta chain) described here comes from a study of blood T cell repertoires in COVID-19. Study-level background: Samples taken during acute and convalescent COVID-19 were collected in the United States, Italy and Spain.

This CDR3 has 13 residues. CDR1 and CDR2 (germline): SNHLY, FYNNEI. The V end lost 4 bases, the J end lost 2 bases, and 9 bases lay between the germline ends. The Seattle site enrolled patients during active infection and followed them longitudinally. The data were produced by immunoSEQ multiplex PCR, yet TCRdb's version contains in-frame clones alone and is incomplete. The table has over 50,000 clones, 72% seen once. Input material: peripheral blood. This chain joins TRBV2 and TRBJ2-7; no reliable D call. This TCR was sampled from a woman between 70 and 85 years old with COVID-19, enrolled during active disease. The CDR3 DNA sequence: TGTGCCAGCAGTGGCCAGGCTCCCTACGAGCAGTACTTC. This encodes CASSGQAPYEQYF.